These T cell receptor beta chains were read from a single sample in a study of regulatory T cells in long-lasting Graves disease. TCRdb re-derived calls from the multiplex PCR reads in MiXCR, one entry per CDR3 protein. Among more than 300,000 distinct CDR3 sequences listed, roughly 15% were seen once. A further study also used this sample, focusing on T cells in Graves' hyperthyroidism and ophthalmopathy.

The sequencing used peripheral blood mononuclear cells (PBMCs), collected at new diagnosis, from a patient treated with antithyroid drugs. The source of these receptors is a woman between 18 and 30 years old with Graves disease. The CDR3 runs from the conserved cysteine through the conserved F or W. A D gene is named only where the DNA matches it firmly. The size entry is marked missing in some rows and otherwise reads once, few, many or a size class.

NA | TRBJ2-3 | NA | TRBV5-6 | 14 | TGTGCCAGCAGCTTCCAGTCTTTCACAGATACGCAGTATTTT | CASSFQSFTDTQYF
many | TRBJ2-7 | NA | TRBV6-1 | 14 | TGTGCCAGCAGTGAAGCAGGGCAGGAATACGAGCAGTACTTC | CASSEAGQEYEQYF
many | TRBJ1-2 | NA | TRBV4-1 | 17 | TGCGCCAGCAGCCAACTGATGGGGACACATGAGAACTATGGCTACACCTTC | CASSQLMGTHENYGYTF
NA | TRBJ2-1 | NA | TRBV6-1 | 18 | TGTGCCAGCAGGCCTCTAAACAGGGCGCTGAGCTCCTACAATGAGCAGTTCTTC | CASRPLNRALSSYNEQFF
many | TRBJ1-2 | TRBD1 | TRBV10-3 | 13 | TGTGCCATCGGGACAGGGGGGAACTATGGCTACACCTTC | CAIGTGGNYGYTF
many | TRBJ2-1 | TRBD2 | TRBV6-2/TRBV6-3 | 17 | TGTGCCAGCAGTTACTTAGGACTAGCGGGAGGGAGGAATGAGCAGTTCTTC | CASSYLGLAGGRNEQFF
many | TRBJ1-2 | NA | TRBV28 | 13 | TGTGCCAGCAGTTTATTGGCCCGATATGGCTACACCTTC | CASSLLARYGYTF
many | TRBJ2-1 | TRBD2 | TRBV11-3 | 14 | TGTGCCAGCAGCCGGGGACTAGCAAGTAATGAGCAGTTCTTC | CASSRGLASNEQFF
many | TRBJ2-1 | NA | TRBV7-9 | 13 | TGTGCCAGCAGCCCCAGCTCCTACAATGAGCAGTTCTTC | CASSPSSYNEQFF
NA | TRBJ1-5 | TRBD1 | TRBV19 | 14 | TGTGCCAGTAGGGGGACAGGACTTAATCAGCCCCAGCATTTT | CASRGTGLNQPQHF
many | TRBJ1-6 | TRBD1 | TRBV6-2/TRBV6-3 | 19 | TGTGCCAGCAGTTACTCGGCGACAGGGGCCTCCGCCGCTAATTCACCCCTCCACTTT | CASSYSATGASAANSPLHF
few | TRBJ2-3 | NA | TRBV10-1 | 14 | TGCGCCAGCAGTGACTCCTCCGGGCCCAATACGCAGTATTTT | CASSDSSGPNTQYF
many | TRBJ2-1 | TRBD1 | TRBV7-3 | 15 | TGTGCCAGCAGCTCGGGGACAGGGGCCATGAATGAGCAGTTCTTC | CASSSGTGAMNEQFF
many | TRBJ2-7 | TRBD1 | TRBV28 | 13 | TGTGCCAGCAACCCGGGACAGTCCTACGAGCAGTACTTC | CASNPGQSYEQYF
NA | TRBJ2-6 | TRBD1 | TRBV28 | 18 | TGTGCCAGCGGGGATCTGGGACAGGGCGAGTCTGGGGCCAACGTCCTGACTTTC | CASGDLGQGESGANVLTF
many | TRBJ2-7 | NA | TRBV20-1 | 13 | TGCAGTGCTAGGCGACACGGGGACTACGAGCAGTACTTC | CSARRHGDYEQYF
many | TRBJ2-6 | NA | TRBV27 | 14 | TGTGCCAGCAGTTTAGACACTGGGGCCAACGTCCTGACTTTC | CASSLDTGANVLTF
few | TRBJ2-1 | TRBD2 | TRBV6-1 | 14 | TGTGCCAGCAGTCCGGGCGGGGGGGGTGGTGAGCAGTTCTTC | CASSPGGGGGEQFF
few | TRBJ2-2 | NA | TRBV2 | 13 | TGTGCCAGCAGACGGACAGTAACCGGGGAGCTGTTTTTT | CASRRTVTGELFF
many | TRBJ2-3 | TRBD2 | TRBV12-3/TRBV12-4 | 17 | TGTGCCAGCAGTTTAGGGTCGGCGGGGGGGCTAACAGATACGCAGTATTTT | CASSLGSAGGLTDTQYF
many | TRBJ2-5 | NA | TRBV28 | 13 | TGTGCCAGCACGGCGGGACAGCAAGAGACCCAGTACTTC | CASTAGQQETQYF
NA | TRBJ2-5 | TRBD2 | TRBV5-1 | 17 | TGCGCCAGCAGCTTGGCACTAGCGGGGGCTCTCCGGGAGACCCAGTACTTC | CASSLALAGALRETQYF
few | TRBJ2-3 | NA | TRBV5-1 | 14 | TGCGCCAGCTTCGGGGGCACCTTCACAGATACGCAGTATTTT | CASFGGTFTDTQYF
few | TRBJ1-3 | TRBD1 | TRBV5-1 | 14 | TGCGCCAGCAGCTTGGGGACAGGGGGAAACACCATATATTTT | CASSLGTGGNTIYF
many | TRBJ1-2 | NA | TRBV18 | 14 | TGTGCCAGCTCACCCCCCTCCTCCAGCTATGGCTACACCTTC | CASSPPSSSYGYTF
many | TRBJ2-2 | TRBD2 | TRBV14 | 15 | TGTGCCAGCAGCCTGCTAGCGGGAACCACCGGGGAGCTGTTTTTT | CASSLLAGTTGELFF
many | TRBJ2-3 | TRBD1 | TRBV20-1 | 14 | TGCAGTGCTACAAACAGGGGGCCCGCAGATACGCAGTATTTT | CSATNRGPADTQYF
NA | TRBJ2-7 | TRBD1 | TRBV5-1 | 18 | TGCGCCAGCAGCTCCGCCATACCGTCGACAGGGGCCTTCTACGAGCAGTACTTC | CASSSAIPSTGAFYEQYF
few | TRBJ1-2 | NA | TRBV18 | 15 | TGTGCCAGCTCACCTAGCTCCGGGAGTGGAATTGGCTACACCTTC | CASSPSSGSGIGYTF
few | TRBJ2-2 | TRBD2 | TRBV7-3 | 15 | TGTGCCAGCAGCTCCCGGACTAGCGGGAGAGGGGAGCTGTTTTTT | CASSSRTSGRGELFF